This entry concerns a single T cell receptor beta chain. These data come from a study of blood T cell repertoires in COVID-19. Profiling relied on immunoSEQ multiplex PCR, and the TCRdb table lists in-frame clones only, not all of them. The top ten hold roughly 12% of the sample, which has roughly 250,000 clones, about 86% seen once. This CDR3 comprises 18 residues. The V and J ends lost 6 bases and 7 bases, in that order; junction bases with no gene match: 20. CDR1 and CDR2 from the germline V gene are SGHKS and YYEKEE (reference sequence). The receptor comes from a woman aged 25 to 45 with COVID-19, enrolled during active disease. This chain joins TRBV5-5 and TRBJ2-1, with TRBD2 matching 9 bases. Sequenced input: peripheral blood. CDR3 DNA: TGTGCCAGCATCCAAAGGGTGTCTAGCGGGGCGGTGAGGAATGAGCAGTTCTTC. Its translation: CASIQRVSSGAVRNEQFF. The full variable domain, completed using reference TRBV5-5 and TRBJ2-1, is DAGVTQSPTHLIKTRGQQVTLRCSPISGHKSVSWYQQVLGQGPQFIFQYYEKEERGRGNFPDRFSARQFPNYSSELNVNALLLGDSALYLCASIQRVSSGAVRNEQFFGPGTRLTVL.